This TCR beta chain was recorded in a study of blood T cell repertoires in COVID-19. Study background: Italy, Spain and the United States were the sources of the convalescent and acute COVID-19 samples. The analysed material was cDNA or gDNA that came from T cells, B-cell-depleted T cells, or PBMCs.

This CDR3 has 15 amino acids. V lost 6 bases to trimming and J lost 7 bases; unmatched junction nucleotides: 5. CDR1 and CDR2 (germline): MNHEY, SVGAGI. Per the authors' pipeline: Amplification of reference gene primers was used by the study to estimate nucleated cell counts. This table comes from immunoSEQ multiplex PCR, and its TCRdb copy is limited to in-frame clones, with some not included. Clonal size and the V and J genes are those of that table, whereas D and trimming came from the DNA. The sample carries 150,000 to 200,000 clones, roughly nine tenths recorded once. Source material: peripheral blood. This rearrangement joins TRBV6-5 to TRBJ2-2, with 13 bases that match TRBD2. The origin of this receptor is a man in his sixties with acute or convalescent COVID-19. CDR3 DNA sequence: TGTGCCAGCAGAGGGACTAGCGGGGCGAGCGGGGAGCTGTTTTTT. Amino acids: CASRGTSGASGELFF.